These T cell receptor beta chains were read from a single sample in a study of blood T cell repertoires in COVID-19. Sequencing used immunoSEQ multiplex PCR; TCRdb keeps in-frame clones, though not all of them. The sample comprises 200,000 to 250,000 clones, around 88% of which are singletons, and 1.5% rests with the top ten. The sequencing sample was made of peripheral blood. These receptors all come from a man aged 18 to 35 with active or convalescent COVID-19. The CDR3 runs from the conserved cysteine through the conserved F or W. A D gene is named only where the DNA matches it firmly. Clone size, where shown, is once, few, many, or a class for clones that have expanded.

len	v_gene	j_gene	abundance	d_gene	CDR3nt	CDR3aa
11	TRBV29-1	TRBJ2-1	NA	NA	TGCAGCGTTGAAGCAGTAGCGGAGCAGTTCTTC	CSVEAVAEQFF
15	TRBV7-2	TRBJ2-7	NA	TRBD2	TGTGCCAGCAGCCCCTCCCGGGGTCGGGGGGGCGAGCAGTACTTC	CASSPSRGRGGEQYF
13	TRBV5-1	TRBJ2-5	once	NA	TGCGCCAGCAGCGTTCAGCTAGAAGAGACCCAGTACTTC	CASSVQLEETQYF
15	TRBV5-1	TRBJ2-3	NA	TRBD2	TGCGCCAGCAGGCGGGAGGAGACTTTCACAGATACGCAGTATTTT	CASRREETFTDTQYF
15	TRBV4-1	TRBJ1-6	NA	NA	TGCGCCAGCAGCCAAGAAGGGGGAGTTAATTCACCCCTCCACTTT	CASSQEGGVNSPLHF
11	TRBV5-4	TRBJ2-7	NA	NA	TGTGCCAGCAGCTTGTACTACGAGCAGTACTTC	CASSLYYEQYF
13	TRBV11-2	TRBJ2-7	NA	NA	TGTGCCAGCAGCGCGTTAGGGGGCTACGAGCAGTACTTC	CASSALGGYEQYF
14	TRBV4-3	TRBJ1-6	NA	NA	TGCGCCAGCAGCCAAGGGGGAGTCAATTCACCCCTCCACTTT	CASSQGGVNSPLHF
24	TRBV5-1	TRBJ1-5	NA	TRBD1	TGCGCCAGCAGTGTACAGGTTGCCGTCAGGGGGCCGGCTGCAGGGGATTATAGCAATCAGCCCCAGCATTTT	CASSVQVAVRGPAAGDYSNQPQHF
12	TRBV6-6	TRBJ2-2	NA	NA	TGTGCCAGCAGTTACTCCGGCGGGGAGCTGTTTTTT	CASSYSGGELFF
11	TRBV10-3	TRBJ2-3	once	NA	TGTGCCATCAGTGGCGGAGATACGCAGTATTTT	CAISGGDTQYF
15	TRBV4-3	TRBJ1-5	NA	TRBD1	TGCGCCAGCAGCTGGGACAGGGCAAGTCGGCAGCCCCAGCATTTT	CASSWDRASRQPQHF
17	TRBV2	TRBJ2-3	NA	TRBD2	TGTGCCAGCAGTGAAAAAGGCGGGACTAGCGCCAAAGATACGCAGTATTTT	CASSEKGGTSAKDTQYF
15	TRBV7-6	TRBJ2-7	NA	TRBD2	TGTGCCAGCAGCGCCCGACTAGCGGAGCCCTACGAGCAGTACTTC	CASSARLAEPYEQYF
11	TRBV11-2	TRBJ1-1	few	NA	TGTGCCAGCAGCTTAGGGGGGGAGGCTTTCTTT	CASSLGGEAFF
15	TRBV5-6	TRBJ2-2	NA	TRBD1	TGTGCCAGCAGCTGGACAGGGCTTACGAGCGGGGAGCTGTTTTTT	CASSWTGLTSGELFF
15	TRBV3-1/TRBV3-2	TRBJ1-2	NA	NA	TGTGCCAGCGCGCCTCTCCCGGGGGGCTTCGATGGCTACACCTTC	CASAPLPGGFDGYTF
13	TRBV10-3	TRBJ1-1	NA	NA	TGTGCCATCAGTCGGCCGGGGAACACTGAAGCTTTCTTT	CAISRPGNTEAFF
15	TRBV27	TRBJ1-4	NA	NA	TGTGCCAGCAGTTTAGGACAGAACTCTAATGAAAAACTGTTTTTT	CASSLGQNSNEKLFF
17	TRBV5-4	TRBJ2-2	NA	NA	TGTGCCAGCAGCTTGTTGTGCTTACAGGTAGGCACCGGGGAGCTGTTTTTT	CASSLLCLQVGTGELFF
14	TRBV5-1	TRBJ1-1	once	NA	TGCGCCAGCAGCTCAGGGATTCTTAACACTGAAGCTTTCTTT	CASSSGILNTEAFF
14	TRBV27	TRBJ2-2	NA	NA	TGTGCCAGCAGTTTGAGGAGTACCCCCGGGGAGCTGTTTTTT	CASSLRSTPGELFF
12	TRBV29-1	TRBJ2-7	NA	NA	TGCAGCGTTGAAACGCGGTTAAACGAGCAGTACTTC	CSVETRLNEQYF
18	TRBV3-1/TRBV3-2	TRBJ1-1	few	NA	TGTGCCAGCAGCCTAATAGTGGGTGGACGGGGTCGCGTGGCTGAAGCTTTCTTT	CASSLIVGGRGRVAEAFF